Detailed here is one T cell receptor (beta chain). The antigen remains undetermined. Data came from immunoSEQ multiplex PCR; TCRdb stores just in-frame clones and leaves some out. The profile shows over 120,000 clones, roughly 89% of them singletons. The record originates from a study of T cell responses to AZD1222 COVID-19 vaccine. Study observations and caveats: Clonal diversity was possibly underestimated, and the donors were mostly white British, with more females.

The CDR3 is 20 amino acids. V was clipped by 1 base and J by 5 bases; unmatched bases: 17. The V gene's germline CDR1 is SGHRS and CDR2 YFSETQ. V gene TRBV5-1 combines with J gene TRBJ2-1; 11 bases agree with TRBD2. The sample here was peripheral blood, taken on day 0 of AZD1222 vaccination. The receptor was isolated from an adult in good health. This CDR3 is CASSLFSSGGPRRTNNEQFF. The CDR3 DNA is TGCGCCAGCAGCTTGTTCTCTAGCGGGGGGCCCCGGCGTACGAACAATGAGCAGTTCTTC.